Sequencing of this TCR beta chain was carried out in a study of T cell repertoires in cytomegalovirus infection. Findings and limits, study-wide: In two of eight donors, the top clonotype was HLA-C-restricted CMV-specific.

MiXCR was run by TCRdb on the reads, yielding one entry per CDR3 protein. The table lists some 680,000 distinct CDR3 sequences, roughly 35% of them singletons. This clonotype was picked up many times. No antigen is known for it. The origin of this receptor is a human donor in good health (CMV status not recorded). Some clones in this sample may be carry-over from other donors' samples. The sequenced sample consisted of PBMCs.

The CDR3 DNA is TGTGCCAGCAGCCGGGGACAGGTGAACACTGAAGCTTTCTTT. The encoded protein is CASSRGQVNTEAFF. J is TRBJ1-1 and V is TRBV7-2; 8 nucleotides match TRBD1. The V and J ends lost 5 bases and 0 bases, in that order; junction bases with no gene match: 2. The CDR3 totals 14 residues. Germline-derived CDR1 and CDR2 are SGHTA and FQGNSA.